The rows below give T cell receptor beta chains drawn from one sample of a study of T cells in Graves' hyperthyroidism and ophthalmopathy. TCRdb called the multiplex PCR reads again in MiXCR, with one record for every CDR3 protein. The sample lists around 56,000 distinct CDR3 sequences, approximately 57% occurring once. Sequencing input: blood. The receptor set was obtained from a woman aged 60-70 years with Graves' ophthalmopathy. CDR3s leave out the opening cysteine and the closing phenylalanine or tryptophan.

j_gene | v_gene | CDR3aa
TRBJ1-4 | TRBV4-1 | ASSQDNDYYNEKLF
TRBJ1-1 | TRBV6-1 | ASSQGDDAEAF
TRBJ1-5 | TRBV2 | AAEGTDDQPQH
TRBJ2-2 | TRBV7-6 | ASRKNRDAGELF
TRBJ2-7 | TRBV6-6 | ASSAGTVGYEQY
TRBJ2-7 | TRBV11-1 | ASSLPGQGEGEQY
TRBJ2-7 | TRBV20-1 | SASPDTGEYEQY
TRBJ1-1 | TRBV9 | ASSGDLAGDIEAF
TRBJ1-4 | TRBV20-1 | SAIPRDRGRRNQPQHFGEKLF
TRBJ2-7 | TRBV20-1 | SASPSGTSYEQY
TRBJ1-2 | TRBV5-6 | ASSLRYGSYGYT
TRBJ2-3 | TRBV7-2 | ASRPGGVGTDTQY